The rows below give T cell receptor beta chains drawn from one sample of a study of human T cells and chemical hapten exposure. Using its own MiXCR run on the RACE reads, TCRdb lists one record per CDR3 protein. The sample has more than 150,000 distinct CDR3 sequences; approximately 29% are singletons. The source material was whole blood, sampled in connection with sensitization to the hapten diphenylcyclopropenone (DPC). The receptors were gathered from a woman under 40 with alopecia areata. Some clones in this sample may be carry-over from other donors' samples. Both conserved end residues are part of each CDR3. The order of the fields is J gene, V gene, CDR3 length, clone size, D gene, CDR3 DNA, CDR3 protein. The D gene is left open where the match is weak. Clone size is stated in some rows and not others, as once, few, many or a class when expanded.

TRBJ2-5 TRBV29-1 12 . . TGCAGCGTTGCAACTGATTCCGAGACCCAGTACTTC CSVATDSETQYF
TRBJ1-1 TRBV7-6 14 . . TGTGCCAGCAGCGCCGGGTCACAGAACACTGAAGCTTTCTTT CASSAGSQNTEAFF
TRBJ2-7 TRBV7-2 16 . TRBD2 TGTGCCAGCAGCTTAGAGAGCGGGAGGGCCCCCCACGAGCAGTACTTC CASSLESGRAPHEQYF
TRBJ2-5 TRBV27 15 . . TGTGCCAGCAGTAACACTCAGAATTACCAAGAGACCCAGTACTTC CASSNTQNYQETQYF
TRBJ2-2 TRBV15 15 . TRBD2 TGTGCCACCAGCAGATCATGGGAGGGGACCGGGGAGCTGTTTTTT CATSRSWEGTGELFF
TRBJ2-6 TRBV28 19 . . TGTGCCAGCAGTTTTCCCCAGGGAGTTAAGTTACCTGGGGCCAACGTCCTGACTTTC CASSFPQGVKLPGANVLTF
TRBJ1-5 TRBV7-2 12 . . TGTGCCAGCAGTCAACAGAGCCAGCCCCAGCATTTT CASSQQSQPQHF
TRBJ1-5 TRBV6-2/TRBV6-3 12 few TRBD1 TGTGCCAGCAGACAGGGGTTGCAGCCCCAGCATTTT CASRQGLQPQHF
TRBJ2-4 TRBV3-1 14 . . TGTGCCAGCAGCCAAGGGTCACGGAAAAACATTCAGTACTTC CASSQGSRKNIQYF
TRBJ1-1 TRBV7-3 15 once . TGTGCCAGCAGCTCCCAGCCAGGCCTGAACACTGAAGCTTTCTTT CASSSQPGLNTEAFF
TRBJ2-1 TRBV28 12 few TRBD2 TGTGCCAGCAGGGGGGGGAGTAATGAGCAGTTCTTC CASRGGSNEQFF
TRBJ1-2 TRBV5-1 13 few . TGCGCCAGCAGCGACGACGGAAACTATGGCTACACCTTC CASSDDGNYGYTF
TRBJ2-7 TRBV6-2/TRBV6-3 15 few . TGTGCCAGCAGTTCGGTCAGCGAGCCCACCCGGGGGCAGTACTTC CASSSVSEPTRGQYF
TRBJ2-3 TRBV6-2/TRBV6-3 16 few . TGTGCCAGCAGTTACTCCTTAGGGGACAGCACAGATACGCAGTATTTT CASSYSLGDSTDTQYF
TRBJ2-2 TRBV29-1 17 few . TGCAGCGTTGCGGTCAGCGCGGAAAGCCCGAACACCGGGGAGCTGTTTTTT CSVAVSAESPNTGELFF
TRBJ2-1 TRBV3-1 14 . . TGTGCCAGCAGCCAAGCCGAACATACGAATGAGCAGTTCTTC CASSQAEHTNEQFF
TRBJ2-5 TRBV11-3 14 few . TGTGCCAGCAGGGAAGGAGGCCCCGGAGAGACCCAGTACTTC CASREGGPGETQYF
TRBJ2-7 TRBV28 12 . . TGTGCCAGCAGTTCCCTCTCCAACGAGCAGTACTTC CASSSLSNEQYF
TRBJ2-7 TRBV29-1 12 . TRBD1 TGCAGCGTGACAGGGATATCCTACGAGCAGTACTTC CSVTGISYEQYF
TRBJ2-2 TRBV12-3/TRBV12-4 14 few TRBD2 TGTGCCAGCACCCGGGGGGGGGGCACCGGGGAGCTGTTTTTT CASTRGGGTGELFF
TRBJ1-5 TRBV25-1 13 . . TGTGCCAGCAGTTCGGAGGTGAGTCAGCCCCAGCATTTT CASSSEVSQPQHF
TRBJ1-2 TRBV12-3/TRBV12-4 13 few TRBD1 TGTGCCAGCAGTAGGGACAGGGGTTATGGCTACACCTTC CASSRDRGYGYTF
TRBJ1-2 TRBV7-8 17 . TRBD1 TGTGCCAGCAGCCAGGGACAGGGGGGTAGAGCTAACTATGGCTACACCTTC CASSQGQGGRANYGYTF
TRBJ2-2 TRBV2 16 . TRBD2 TGTGCCAGCAGTAACTTTGGACTAGTCGGCACCGGGGAGCTGTTTTTT CASSNFGLVGTGELFF
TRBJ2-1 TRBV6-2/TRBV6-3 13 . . TGTGCCAGCGGGCTAGCGTCCTACAATGAGCAGTTCTTC CASGLASYNEQFF
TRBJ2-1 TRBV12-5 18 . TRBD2 TGTGCTAGTGGTTTGGCCATCGCTAGCGGGAGCTCCTACAATGAGCAGTTCTTC CASGLAIASGSSYNEQFF
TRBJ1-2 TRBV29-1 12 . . TGCAGCGTTGATGGAGGGCGAGGTGGCTACACCTTC CSVDGGRGGYTF
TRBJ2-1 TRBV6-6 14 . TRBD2 TGTGCCAGCAGTCTAGCGGGGGGGATCAATGAGCAGTTCTTC CASSLAGGINEQFF
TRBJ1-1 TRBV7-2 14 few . TGTGCCAGCATGGGGTGGGGAATGAACACTGAAGCTTTCTTT CASMGWGMNTEAFF
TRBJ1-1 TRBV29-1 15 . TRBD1 TGCAGCGTTGGGACAGGGAGAGGATTGAACACTGAAGCTTTCTTT CSVGTGRGLNTEAFF
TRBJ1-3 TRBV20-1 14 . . TGCAGTGCTTTGAGGGAGATGGCTGGAAACACCATATATTTT CSALREMAGNTIYF
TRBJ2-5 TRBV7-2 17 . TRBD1 TGTGCCAGCAGCTTCAGCCGGCCCGGACAGGGGATGGAGACCCAGTACTTC CASSFSRPGQGMETQYF